This T cell receptor beta chain was identified in a study of human thymus T cells. Produced via immunoSEQ multiplex PCR; TCRdb's table is partial and in-frame only. The table lists about 130,000 clones, around 94% of them singletons, with around 0.022% in the top ten. Resections that were taken during corrective heart surgery supplied the thymus tissue. Those donating were healthy Finnish infants in corrective surgery for congenital heart defects. Germline CDR1 is SGHDN and CDR2 is FVKESK. Trimming took off 4 bases at V and 2 bases at J, with 18 bases between the two ends. The CDR3 covers 17 residues. Remarks on this clone: The antigen remains unidentified.

Study findings and constraints: Thymic and blood repertoires seemed to favor certain V and J genes. Thymic repertoires from unrelated individuals overlapped highly, related research reported.

Sequencing was done on a sample of thymus tissue. The receptor comes from a boy younger than two with a congenital heart defect but otherwise immunologically healthy. V is TRBV14 and J is TRBJ2-1, with a tentative D call TRBD2 (6 bases). CDR3 sequence (DNA): TGTGCCAGCAGCCCGGACCCGGGACTTGCTACCTACAATGAGCAGTTCTTC. It encodes CASSPDPGLATYNEQFF. Looking up the rest from reference TRBV14 and TRBJ2-1 gives the full variable domain: EAGVTQFPSHSVIEKGQTVTLRCDPISGHDNLYWYRRVMGKEIKFLLHFVKESKQDESGMPNNRFLAERTGGTYSTLKVQPAELEDSGVYFCASSPDPGLATYNEQFFGPGTRLTVL.